This T cell receptor beta chain came from a study of T cell responses to AZD1222 COVID-19 vaccine (dated by TCRdb to the early 2020s). General notes on the study: TCR sequencing covered over 230 trial participants: 207 given two doses of AZD1222 and some 25 given two doses of MenACWY control vaccine. Trial participants were enrolled into age subgroups of 18-55, 56-69 and 70-plus years, which contained approximately 150, 28 and 58 TCR-sequenced participants, respectively.

Regarding this clone: Its antigen is still unknown. No base quality information exists; no much larger clone differs at one position.

What the time point label conveys for this sample: about 28 days (+/-7) after the second vaccine dose. AZD1222 recipients with second doses at about 4 weeks or about 12 weeks were pooled, because spike-specific TCR depth and breadth did not differ between schedules. Vaccinee samples were obtained from the UK trials COV001 and COV002, which included a single-blind randomized controlled phase 2/3 trial of AZD1222 (ChAdOx1 nCoV-19) in healthy adults. For TCRbeta chain sequencing, PBMC samples from trial participants were taken at day 0 and at day 28 after the second dose. Study-wide conclusions, independent of this receptor: Conclusions about previously exposed vaccinees are limited, since just a handful of AZD1222 recipients were seropositive for SARS-CoV-2 at baseline. After two AZD1222 doses, spike-specific TCR breadth and depth were significantly higher than at day 0 and than in MenACWY recipients. Epitopes outside the regions mutated in the B.1.351 and B.1.1.7 variants were reportedly recognized by nearly half of the unique spike-specific TCRs. In the small 56-69-year group, the increase in depth fell short of significance, most likely because of low power. Participants were mostly white British and included more females than males, and it was suggested by the authors that clonal diversity may have been underestimated. Vaccine-associated CD4 TCRs spanned the whole spike protein, with dominant responses in regions 160-218 and 743-854. No day 14 peak-response samples were available, so repertoires were characterized only after the peak T cell response.

Reading from cysteine to phenylalanine, the CDR3 counts 17 amino acids. CDR3 DNA is the only sequence kept; it has 51 bases, read in frame from the first base. The V and J ends are trimmed by 0 bases and 7 bases, leaving 20 bases between them. CDR1 and CDR2 are read off the germline V gene (reference sequence) as LNHNV and YYDKDF. The CDR3 regions of human TCRbeta chains were analyzed by immunosequencing. The paper's processing steps were these. Repertoire TCRs were checked for matches against a reference library of SARS-CoV-2-specific TCRs that had been generated using the MIRA antigen-specificity platform. Breadth meant the fraction of unique TCRs that were SARS-CoV-2-associated, whereas depth meant the fraction of total T cells that were SARS-CoV-2-associated. Using the MIRA data, each spike-specific TCR was assigned both to the spike region to which the TCR was reactive and to a CD4 or CD8 class. Log10-transformed breadth and depth values were compared by one-way ANOVA with Sidak's multiple comparisons tests. Drawn from immuneACCESS, this table holds only the in-frame rearrangements with V and J called that TCRdb kept. Clones are partly lost; checked studies trace under half to an unresolved V gene and leave the rest unexplained. The D gene and trimming were derived from the DNA, and the V and J assignments and clone size from that table. The sample table records some 53,000 clones; about 91% of these occur just once. The top ten clonotypes cover approximately 2.4% of the sample.

The source was peripheral blood, collected 28 days after the second AZD1222 dose. The chain is encoded by TRBV15 joined to TRBJ2-3; TRBD2 is perhaps the D gene, given 5 matching bases. The receptor was derived from an adult who received the AZD1222 COVID-19 vaccine. CDR3 sequence: CATSRDRPAAHSNTQYF. The bases read TGTGCCACCAGCAGAGATCGTCCAGCGGCCCATAGCAATACGCAGTATTTT.